The 7 T cell receptor beta chains listed next were all sequenced from one sample in a study of CD8 T cells in Susac syndrome. An input of roughly 0.45 to 1 ug of RNA was subjected to reverse transcription using random hexamers. MiXCR, applied by TCRdb to the immunoSEQ multiplex PCR reads, yields one record per CDR3 protein. The sample records 150,000 or so distinct CDR3 sequences, around 94% being singletons. Sequenced: CD4+ T cells from PBMCs. The receptors shown here come from a human donor with multiple sclerosis.

The chain uses TRBV30 and TRBJ1-1, with D tentatively TRBD1 (5 bases). Germline V gene lookup returns CDR1 GTSNPN and CDR2 SVGIG (reference sequence). The CDR3 has 14 residues. The germline V and J ends were trimmed by 3 bases and 9 bases, with 20 bases remaining between them. The CDR3 reads CAWSPNSGTDQAFF. The CDR3 nucleotides are TGTGCCTGGAGCCCAAACTCCGGGACGGACCAAGCTTTCTTT.

The chain carries TRBV20-1 and TRBJ2-3, with TRBD2 matching over 13 bases. The CDR3 totals 17 residues. Germline-derived CDR1 and CDR2 are DFQATT and SNEGSKA (reference sequence). V lost 2 bases, J lost 6 bases, and 11 bases stayed unmatched. CDR3 sequence: CSARPPVLAGGLDTQYF. CDR3 coding DNA: TGCAGTGCTAGACCCCCCGTACTAGCGGGAGGGCTGGATACGCAGTATTTT.

The chain combines TRBV30 with TRBJ2-3; 8 bases map to TRBD1. The CDR3 spans 13 residues. The trim removed 1 base at V and 11 bases at J, leaving 8 bases unmatched. Germline V CDR1 and CDR2: GTSNPN, SVGIG (reference sequence). CDR3 nucleotide sequence: TGTGCCTGGAGTGCCACGACAGGGGTTGAGCAGTATTTT. Residues: CAWSATTGVEQYF.

The V and J genes are TRBV11-2 and TRBJ2-3, with D possibly being TRBD1 (6 bases). The germline V gene has CDR1 SGHAT and CDR2 FQNNGV. V was clipped by 5 bases and J by 7 bases, with 25 bases between them. CDR3 length: 17 amino acids. The chain's CDR3 is CASSPINRRTATYTQYF. CDR3 sequence (DNA): TGTGCCAGCAGCCCAATCAACCGTAGGACAGCCACCTATACGCAGTATTTT.

The rearrangement joins TRBV4-2 to TRBJ2-2, with TRBD2 matching over 7 bases. Unmatched junction bases numbered 1, after V lost 1 base and J lost 2 bases. This CDR3 has 15 residues. Germline values: CDR1 LGHNA, CDR2 YNFKEQ. CDR3 DNA: TGTGCCAGCAGCCAAGCGGGAGGAAACACCGGGGAGCTGTTTTTT. Translation: CASSQAGGNTGELFF.

V usage is TRBV28 and J usage is TRBJ1-1; D is perhaps TRBD1 (5 bases). Germline-derived CDR1 and CDR2 are MDHEN and SYDVKM. The CDR3 totals 13 residues. The CDR3 reads CGSQGRRDTEAFF. DNA for the CDR3: TGTGGGTCGCAGGGACGAAGAGACACTGAAGCTTTCTTT.

The gene calls are TRBV18 and TRBJ2-2, with 10 bases that match TRBD1. The CDR3 extends over 16 amino acids. CDR1 KGHSH and CDR2 LQKENI come from the germline V gene. Trimming at V came to 2 bases and at J to 0 bases, leaving 0 bases not matched to a gene. CDR3 in DNA: TGTGCCAGCTCACCAGGACAGGGGGCGAACACCGGGGAGCTGTTTTTT. Residues: CASSPGQGANTGELFF.